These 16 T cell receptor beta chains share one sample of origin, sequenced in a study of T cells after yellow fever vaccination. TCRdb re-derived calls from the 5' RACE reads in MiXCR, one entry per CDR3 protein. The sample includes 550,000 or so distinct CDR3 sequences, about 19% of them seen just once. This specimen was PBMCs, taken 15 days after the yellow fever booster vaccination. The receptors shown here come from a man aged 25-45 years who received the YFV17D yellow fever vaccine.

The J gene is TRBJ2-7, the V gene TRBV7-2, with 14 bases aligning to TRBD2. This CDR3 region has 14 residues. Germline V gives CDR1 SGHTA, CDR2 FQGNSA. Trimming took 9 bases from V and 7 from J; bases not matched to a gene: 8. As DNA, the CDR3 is TGTGCCAGTAGACTAGCGGGAGGGCCGGGGGAGCAGTACTTC. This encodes CASRLAGGPGEQYF.

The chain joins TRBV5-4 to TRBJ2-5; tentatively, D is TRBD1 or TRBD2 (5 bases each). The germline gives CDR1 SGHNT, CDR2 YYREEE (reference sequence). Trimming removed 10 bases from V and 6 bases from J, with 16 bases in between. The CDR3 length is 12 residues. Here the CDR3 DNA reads TGTGCCTCGGGTAGAGGGGCTAAGACCCAGTACTTC. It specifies CASGRGAKTQYF. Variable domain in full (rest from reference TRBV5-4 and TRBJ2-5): ETGVTQSPTHLIKTRGQQVTLRCSSQSGHNTVSWYQQALGQGPQFIFQYYREEENGRGNFPPRFSGLQFPNYSSELNVNALELDDSALYLCASGRGAKTQYFGPGTRLLVL.

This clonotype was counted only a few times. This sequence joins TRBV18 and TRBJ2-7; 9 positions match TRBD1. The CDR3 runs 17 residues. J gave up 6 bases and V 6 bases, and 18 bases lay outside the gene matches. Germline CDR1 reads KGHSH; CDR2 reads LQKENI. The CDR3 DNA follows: TGTGCCAGCTCCCTTCAACGACCCGGGACAGGGATCGCCGAGCAGTACTTC. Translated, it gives CASSLQRPGTGIAEQYF.

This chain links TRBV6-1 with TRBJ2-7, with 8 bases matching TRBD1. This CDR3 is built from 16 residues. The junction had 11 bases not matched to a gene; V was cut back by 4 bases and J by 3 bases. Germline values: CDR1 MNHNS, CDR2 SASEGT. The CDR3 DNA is TGTGCCAGCAGTGGACACCCGGGGACAGGACTCTACGAGCAGTACTTC. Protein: CASSGHPGTGLYEQYF.

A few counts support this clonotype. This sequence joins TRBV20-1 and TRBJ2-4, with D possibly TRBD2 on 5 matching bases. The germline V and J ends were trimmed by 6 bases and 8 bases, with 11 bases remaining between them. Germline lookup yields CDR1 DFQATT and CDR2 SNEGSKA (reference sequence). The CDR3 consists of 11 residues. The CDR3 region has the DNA TGCAGTGCCCCGGACTTGGACATTCAGTACTTC. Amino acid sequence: CSAPDLDIQYF.

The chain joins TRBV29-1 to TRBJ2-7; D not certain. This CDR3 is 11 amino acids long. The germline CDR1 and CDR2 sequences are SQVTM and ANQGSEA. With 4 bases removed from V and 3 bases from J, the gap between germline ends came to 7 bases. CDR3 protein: CSVALVYEQYF. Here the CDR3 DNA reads TGCAGCGTTGCTCTAGTCTACGAGCAGTACTTC.

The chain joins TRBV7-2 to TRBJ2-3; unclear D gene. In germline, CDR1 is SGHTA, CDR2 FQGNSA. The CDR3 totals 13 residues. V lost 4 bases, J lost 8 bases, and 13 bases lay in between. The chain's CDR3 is CASSYPGSGTQYF. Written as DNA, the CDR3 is TGTGCCAGCAGCTACCCCGGGTCTGGTACGCAGTATTTT.

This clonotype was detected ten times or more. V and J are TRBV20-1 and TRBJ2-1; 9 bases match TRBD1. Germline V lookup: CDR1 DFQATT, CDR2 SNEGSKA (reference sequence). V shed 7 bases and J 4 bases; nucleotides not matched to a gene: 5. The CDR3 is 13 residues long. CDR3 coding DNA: TGCAGTGTTCAACAGGGGGCTTACAATGAGCAGTTCTTC. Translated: CSVQQGAYNEQFF.

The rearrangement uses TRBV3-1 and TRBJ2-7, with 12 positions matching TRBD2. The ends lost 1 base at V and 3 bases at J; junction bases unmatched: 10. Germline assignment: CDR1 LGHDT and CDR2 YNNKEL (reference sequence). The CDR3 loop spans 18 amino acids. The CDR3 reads CASSQARTSGNFHYEQYF. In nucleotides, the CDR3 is TGTGCCAGCAGCCAAGCCCGGACTAGCGGGAATTTCCACTACGAGCAGTACTTC.

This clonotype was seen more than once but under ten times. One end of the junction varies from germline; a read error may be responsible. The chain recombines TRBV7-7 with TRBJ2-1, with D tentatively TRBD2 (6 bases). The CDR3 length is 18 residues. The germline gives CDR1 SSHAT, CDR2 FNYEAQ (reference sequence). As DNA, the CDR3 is TGTGCTAGCAGCTTAGGGCGTAGGGGCGGGATAGTCCCCAATGAGCAGTTCTTC. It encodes CASSLGRRGGIVPNEQFF.

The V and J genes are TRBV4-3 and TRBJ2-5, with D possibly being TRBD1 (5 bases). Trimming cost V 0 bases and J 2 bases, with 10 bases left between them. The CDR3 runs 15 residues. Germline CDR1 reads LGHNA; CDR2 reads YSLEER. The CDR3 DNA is TGCGCCAGCAGCCAAGATCAGGGCCCGCAAGAGACCCAGTACTTC. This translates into CASSQDQGPQETQYF.

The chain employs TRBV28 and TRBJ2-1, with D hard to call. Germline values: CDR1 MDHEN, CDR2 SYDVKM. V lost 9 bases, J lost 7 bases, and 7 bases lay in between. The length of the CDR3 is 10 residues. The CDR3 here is CASATNEQFF. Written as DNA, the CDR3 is TGTGCCAGTGCCACGAATGAGCAGTTCTTC.

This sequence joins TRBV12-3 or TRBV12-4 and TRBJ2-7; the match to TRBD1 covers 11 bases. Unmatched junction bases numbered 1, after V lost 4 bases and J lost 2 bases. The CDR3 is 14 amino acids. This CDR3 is CASSWTGGAYEQYF. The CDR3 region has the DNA TGTGCCAGCAGTTGGACAGGGGGCGCCTACGAGCAGTACTTC.

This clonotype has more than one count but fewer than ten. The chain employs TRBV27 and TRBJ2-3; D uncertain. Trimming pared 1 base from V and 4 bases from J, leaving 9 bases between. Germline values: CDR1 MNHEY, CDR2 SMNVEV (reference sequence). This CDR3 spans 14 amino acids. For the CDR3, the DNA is TGTGCCAGCAGTTTATTTCTGAACCCAGATACGCAGTATTTT. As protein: CASSLFLNPDTQYF.

DNA of the CDR3: TGTGCCAGCAGCCAAACCACGAGATACAATGAGCAGTTCTTC. Protein: CASSQTTRYNEQFF. V and J are TRBV14 and TRBJ2-1, with no clear D. Germline CDR1 SGHDN, CDR2 FVKESK. The CDR3 runs to 14 residues. Trimming took 2 bases from V and 4 from J, leaving 9 bases between them.

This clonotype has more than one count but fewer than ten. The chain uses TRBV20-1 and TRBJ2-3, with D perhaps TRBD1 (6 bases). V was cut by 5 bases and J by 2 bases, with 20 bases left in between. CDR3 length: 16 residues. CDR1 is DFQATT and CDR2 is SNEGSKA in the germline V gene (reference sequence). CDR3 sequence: CSADPVTGKDTDTQYF. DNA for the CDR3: TGCAGTGCTGACCCTGTTACAGGGAAGGACACAGATACGCAGTATTTT.